The 23 T cell receptor beta chains presented below share a single source sample, sequenced in a study of cytomegalovirus exposure and HLA in healthy donors. 13 Jbeta primers and 60 Vbeta primers were used for the PCR. Produced via immunoSEQ multiplex PCR; TCRdb's table is partial and in-frame only. Of approximately 180,000 clones in the sample, around 75% were seen once. The sequenced sample was PBMCs. The receptors come from a woman in her twenties or thirties in good health and CMV-seronegative.

The V and J genes are TRBV9 and TRBJ1-6; TRBD1 might be the D (5 bases). CDR1 and CDR2 from the germline V gene are SGDLS and YYNGEE. This CDR3 has 16 residues. Trimming cost V 4 bases and J 1 base, with 12 bases left between them. CDR3 sequence (DNA): TGTGCCAGCAGCCTGGACGGGGGGTCCTATAATTCACCCCTCCACTTT. Amino acids: CASSLDGGSYNSPLHF.

The chain carries TRBV19 and TRBJ1-3; D not certain. Trimming stripped 7 bases from V and 4 bases from J, with 20 bases between. The CDR3 extends over 16 amino acids. CDR1 and CDR2 from the germline V gene are LNHDA and SQIVND (reference sequence). The CDR3: CASIEEGRALGNTIYF. For the CDR3, the DNA is TGTGCCAGTATTGAGGAGGGTCGTGCACTGGGAAACACCATATATTTT.

V gene TRBV4-1 combines with J gene TRBJ2-2, with D possibly matching TRBD1 (5 bases). Germline-derived CDR1 and CDR2 are MGHRA and YSYEKL. The CDR3 runs to 17 residues. Trimming pared 1 base from V and 2 bases from J, leaving 14 bases between. The chain's CDR3 is CASSQVSFDRNTGELFF. The DNA of the CDR3 is TGCGCCAGCAGCCAAGTTTCGTTCGACAGAAACACCGGGGAGCTGTTTTTT.

The chain employs TRBV9 and TRBJ2-3, with 9 positions matching TRBD1. V trimming: 4 bases; J trimming: 2 bases; junction bases outside the gene matches: 8. Germline V gene lookup returns CDR1 SGDLS and CDR2 YYNGEE. The CDR3 spans 16 residues. CDR3 DNA sequence: TGTGCCAGCAGCCCCTGGGGGACAGGGAACACAGATACGCAGTATTTT. It specifies CASSPWGTGNTDTQYF.

The rearrangement joins TRBV7-8 to TRBJ2-2; TRBD1 is a possible D gene (6 bases). The CDR3 is made up of 15 amino acids. V lost 6 bases to trimming and J lost 1 base, with 12 bases between them. Germline CDR1 reads SGHVS; CDR2 reads FQNEAQ. The CDR3 region is CASREVRGNTGELFF. The CDR3 DNA reads as TGTGCCAGCAGGGAGGTCAGGGGGAACACCGGGGAGCTGTTTTTT.

This chain joins TRBV7-9 and TRBJ1-2, with 7 bases aligning to TRBD1. With V trimmed by 5 bases and J by 12 bases, 12 bases remained unmatched. This CDR3 has 13 amino acids. CDR1 and CDR2 (germline): SEHNR, FQNEAQ (reference sequence). In DNA, the CDR3 is TGTGCCAGCAGCAGGACAGGCGCTATAGGCCACACCTTC. Protein: CASSRTGAIGHTF.

This chain joins TRBV5-6 and TRBJ2-5, with 7 bases identical to TRBD1. The end of the DNA aligns better with TRBJ2-7, so the J call may be wrong. This CDR3 contains 15 residues. CDR1 is SGHDT and CDR2 is YYEEEE in the germline V gene. CDR3 DNA: TGTGCCAGCAGCTTGATATGGGACAGCCCATACGAGCAGTACTTC. Translation: CASSLIWDSPYEQYF.

This clone has just a few counts. The gene calls are TRBV6-5 and TRBJ1-1; the match to TRBD1 covers 8 bases. The CDR3 covers 15 residues. Per germline, CDR1 MNHEY and CDR2 SVGAGI. Trimming cost V 2 bases and J 5 bases; bases outside gene matches: 7. The CDR3, as DNA: TGTGCCAGCAGTTACCAGCCGACAGGGGTAACTGAAGCTTTCTTT. This codes for CASSYQPTGVTEAFF.

The chain employs TRBV5-1 and TRBJ2-7; 11 bases agree with TRBD2. This CDR3 comprises 15 residues. Germline V lookup: CDR1 SGHRS, CDR2 YFSETQ. V was pared by 1 base and J by 2 bases, with 2 bases of the junction left unmatched. CDR3 nucleotides: TGCGCCAGCAGCTTGTTTAGCGGGAGGGCCTACGAGCAGTACTTC. It is translated as CASSLFSGRAYEQYF. The whole variable domain, filled in from reference TRBV5-1 and TRBJ2-7, reads KAGVTQTPRYLIKTRGQQVTLSCSPISGHRSVSWYQQTPGQGLQFLFEYFSETQRNKGNFPGRFSGRQFSNSRSEMNVSTLELGDSALYLCASSLFSGRAYEQYFGPGTRLTVT.

This chain uses TRBV4-1 with TRBJ2-5, with D perhaps matching TRBD2 (5 bases). CDR3 length equals 16 residues. Trimming pared 1 base from V and 1 base from J, leaving 13 bases between. The germline V gene has CDR1 MGHRA and CDR2 YSYEKL. The CDR3, as DNA: TGCGCCAGCAGCCAAGGATACGGGGTCCGCCAAGAGACCCAGTACTTC. Its translation: CASSQGYGVRQETQYF.

The chain employs TRBV10-2 and TRBJ2-5; no clear D gene. Germline V lookup: CDR1 WSHSY, CDR2 SAAADI. The CDR3 is made up of 13 amino acids. Trimming pared 3 bases from V and 1 base from J, leaving 6 bases between. CDR3 DNA sequence: TGCGCCAGCAGTGATATCCTCCAAGAGACCCAGTACTTC. Translated, it gives CASSDILQETQYF.

This clone was picked up one time. The genes are TRBV6-5 and TRBJ1-2; D is undetermined. This CDR3 has 11 amino acids. Deletions cut 5 bases from V and 6 bases from J, with 7 bases between. Per germline, CDR1 MNHEY and CDR2 SVGAGI. CDR3: CASSAGDGYTF. The CDR3 region has the DNA TGTGCCAGCAGTGCAGGTGATGGCTACACCTTC.

A few counts support this clone. This chain uses TRBV27 with TRBJ2-6; no clear D gene. CDR1 is MNHEY, CDR2 SMNVEV, per germline (reference sequence). The CDR3 extends over 14 amino acids. V was pared by 7 bases and J by 0 bases, with 7 bases between. The CDR3 DNA sequence: TGTGCCAGCATGGAGTTCTCTGGGGCCAACGTCCTGACTTTC. Its protein is CASMEFSGANVLTF.

The chain joins TRBV5-1 to TRBJ2-5, with a possible D match to TRBD2 (7 bases). The DNA matches TRBJ2-7 better at its end, which makes the J call doubtful. The germline V gene encodes CDR1 SGHRS and CDR2 YFSETQ. The CDR3 sequence is 14 residues long. The CDR3 DNA follows: TGCGCCAGCAGCTTTGGGGGGGACAACTACGAGCAGTACTTC. This sequence encodes CASSFGGDNYEQYF.

The chain uses TRBV7-8 and TRBJ2-6; TRBD1 aligns across 11 bases. The CDR3 is made up of 18 amino acids. The V and J ends lost 9 bases and 0 bases, in that order; junction bases with no gene match: 10. From germline, CDR1 is SGHVS and CDR2 FQNEAQ. This CDR3 is CASRRTGGSSSGANVLTF. As DNA, the CDR3 is TGTGCCAGTAGACGGACAGGGGGCTCTAGCTCTGGGGCCAACGTCCTGACTTTC.

The chain carries TRBV19 and TRBJ2-3; maybe TRBD2 (7 bases). The CDR3 is made up of 15 amino acids. V lost 3 bases and J 2 bases, leaving 12 bases between the germline ends. Germline CDR1 and CDR2: LNHDA and SQIVND (reference sequence). The CDR3, as DNA: TGTGCCAGTAGTATTGGCGGGGGCCCCACAGATACGCAGTATTTT. Encoded protein: CASSIGGGPTDTQYF. Looking up the rest from reference TRBV19 and TRBJ2-3 gives the full variable domain: DGGITQSPKYLFRKEGQNVTLSCEQNLNHDAMYWYRQDPGQGLRLIYYSQIVNDFQKGDIAEGYSVSREKKESFPLTVTSAQKNPTAFYLCASSIGGGPTDTQYFGPGTRLTVL.

There are a few counts of this clone. The rearrangement joins TRBV19 to TRBJ2-2; D gene unclear. V gave up 2 bases and J gave up 4 bases, with 5 bases separating them. The CDR3 covers 13 residues. CDR1 LNHDA and CDR2 SQIVND come from the germline V gene (reference sequence). CDR3 bases: TGTGCCAGTAGTATAATATCCACCGGGGAGCTGTTTTTT. Residues: CASSIISTGELFF.

The chain employs TRBV27 and TRBJ2-5; TRBD1 aligns across 7 bases. The closer fit of TRBJ2-7 to the DNA end suggests the J call may be wrong. The CDR3 is made up of 14 amino acids. Germline V gene lookup returns CDR1 MNHEY and CDR2 SMNVEV (reference sequence). CDR3 region: CASSSGTALYEQYF. The CDR3 DNA follows: TGTGCCAGCAGTTCCGGGACAGCTCTCTACGAGCAGTACTTC.

CDR3: CASSLDLRVSEQYF. The CDR3 DNA follows: TGCGCCAGCAGCTTGGACTTGAGGGTGAGCGAGCAGTACTTC. The J gene is TRBJ2-7, the V gene TRBV5-1, with D possibly TRBD2 on 5 matching bases. This CDR3 has 14 amino acids. Germline V gene data show CDR1 as SGHRS and CDR2 as YFSETQ. Trimming removed 0 bases at V and 6 bases at J, with 13 bases between.

The genes are TRBV7-3 and TRBJ2-7; 10 bases are shared with TRBD2. Trimming removed 1 base from V and 5 bases from J; junction bases left unmatched: 5. The CDR3 is 15 residues long. The germline V gene has CDR1 SGHTA and CDR2 FQGTGA. CDR3 bases: TGTGCCAGCAGCTTAATACTAGCGGGGTCCAACGAGCAGTACTTC. Its protein product is CASSLILAGSNEQYF.

The J gene is TRBJ2-2, the V gene TRBV7-9; no reliable D call. The CDR3 extends over 15 amino acids. Germline lookup yields CDR1 SEHNR and CDR2 FQNEAQ (reference sequence). V shed 2 bases and J shed 0 bases, with 7 bases lying between them. The CDR3: CASSLLAPNTGELFF. The CDR3 DNA reads as TGTGCCAGCAGCTTATTGGCACCGAACACCGGGGAGCTGTTTTTT.

The rearrangement uses TRBV19 and TRBJ2-4; tentatively, D is TRBD2 (6 bases). CDR1 is LNHDA, CDR2 SQIVND, per germline (reference sequence). The CDR3 runs 14 residues. Trimming pared 5 bases from V and 2 bases from J, leaving 10 bases between. CDR3 sequence: CASSVLASKNIQYF. The CDR3 DNA sequence: TGTGCCAGTAGTGTACTAGCTTCCAAAAACATTCAGTACTTC.

CDR3 loop: CASSLLVGGGSYNEQFF. CDR3 sequence (DNA): TGTGCCAGCAGCCTTTTAGTAGGGGGGGGCTCCTACAATGAGCAGTTCTTC. The rearrangement joins TRBV7-8 to TRBJ2-1, with TRBD2 as a possible D gene (7 bases). Germline CDR1 SGHVS, CDR2 FQNEAQ. The CDR3 spans 17 residues. The V end was cut by 5 bases, the J end by 0 bases, with 17 bases between.